This T cell receptor beta chain comes out of a study of T cells in Graves' hyperthyroidism and ophthalmopathy. Study in general: Before any treatment, at initial diagnosis, peripheral blood was collected.

A remark on this clonotype: Its antigen remains unidentified.

CDR3 length: 17 residues. The V and J ends lost 4 bases and 4 bases, in that order; junction bases with no gene match: 12. The germline gives CDR1 LNHNV, CDR2 YYDKDF (reference sequence). Findings and limits, study-wide: Model-based prediction identified ophthalmopathy a median 6.5 months prior to its onset. Most clonotypes that expanded in the thyroid above 0.001 also showed up in blood. A 13 V-J model separated ophthalmopathy from stable hyperthyroidism.

Template material for amplifying TCR beta CDR3 regions consisted of RNA transcripts. In the first-round RT-PCR of the TCR CDR3, the HTBI primer set was used. TCRdb used MiXCR to reprocess the multiplex PCR reads, holding one entry per CDR3 protein. The table lists approximately 210,000 distinct CDR3 sequences, roughly a sixth of them singletons, with 50% in the top ten. The sequencing input was blood. This chain connects TRBV15 to TRBJ2-1, with TRBD2 matching 8 bases. The receptor comes from a man aged 50-59 years with Graves' hyperthyroidism. Here the CDR3 DNA reads TGTGCCACCAGCAAAAACTCCGGGACTAGAATTTACAATGAGCAGTTCTTC. It is translated as CATSKNSGTRIYNEQFF.